Given below is one T cell receptor beta chain in context. Its antigen is not identified. This sample stems from a study of shared clonotypes between healthy human individuals. Study-level results: Clonotype sharing across a few donors was observed for about 4.8% of naive CD4 clonotypes.

Germline loops: CDR1 LNHNV, CDR2 YYDKDF (reference sequence). Trimming took 1 base from V and 2 from J, leaving 11 bases between them. The CDR3 extends over 15 amino acids. The data were produced by immunoSEQ multiplex PCR, yet TCRdb's version contains in-frame clones alone and is incomplete. The sample lists more than 2 million clones; roughly 95% were seen once. Specimen: naive CD4+ T cells sorted from blood. Subset denoted: CD45RA+ positively selected. V usage is TRBV15 and J usage is TRBJ1-1; D is ambiguous. The origin of this receptor is a man between 18 and 35 years old in good health. This CDR3 reads CATSRGHLGNTEAFF. In DNA, the CDR3 is TGTGCCACCAGCAGAGGTCATTTGGGAAACACTGAAGCTTTCTTT.